Below, 23 T cell receptor beta chains from the same sample are listed, as sequenced in a study of T cells in Graves' hyperthyroidism and ophthalmopathy. The CDR3 regions of TCR beta were amplified from RNA transcripts. First-round RT-PCR targeting the TCR CDR3 was performed with the HTBI primer set. TCRdb itself ran the multiplex PCR reads through MiXCR, one entry per CDR3 protein. The repertoire consists of some 770,000 distinct CDR3 sequences, with about a sixth occurring once and the leading ten covering approximately 8%. Input material: blood. The source of these receptors is a man between 18 and 35 years old with Graves' hyperthyroidism.

This clonotype was counted only a few times. The rearrangement joins TRBV2 to TRBJ1-4, with D perhaps matching TRBD1 (5 bases). The ends were cut back, 6 bases at V and 4 bases at J, with 9 bases in the middle. This CDR3 region has 13 residues. CDR1 is SNHLY and CDR2 is FYNNEI in the germline V gene. The CDR3 is CASSGGGNEKLFF. The CDR3 nucleotides read TGTGCCAGCAGCGGGGGGGGTAATGAAAAACTGTTTTTT.

The CDR3 sequence is CASSPYRQPQHF. As DNA, the CDR3 is TGTGCCAGCAGCCCCTATCGTCAGCCCCAGCATTTT. The chain uses TRBV28 and TRBJ1-5, with no clear D. Trimming took off 6 bases at V and 6 bases at J, with 9 bases between the two ends. The length of the CDR3 is 12 residues. CDR1 and CDR2 (germline): MDHEN, SYDVKM. Supplemented by reference TRBV28 and TRBJ1-5, the full variable domain reads DVKVTQSSRYLVKRTGEKVFLECVQDMDHENMFWYRQDPGLGLRLIYFSYDVKMKEKGDIPEGYSVSREKKERFSLILESASTNQTSMYLCASSPYRQPQHFGDGTRLSIL.

The V and J genes are TRBV10-3 and TRBJ2-5; 8 bases align to TRBD2. V dropped 2 bases and J dropped 4; count of bases not matched to a gene: 3. The CDR3 is made up of 14 amino acids. From germline, CDR1 is ENHRY and CDR2 SYGVKD. The CDR3 coding sequence is TGTGCCATCAGTGAGAGCGGGAGAGGAGAGACCCAGTACTTC. Translation gives CAISESGRGETQYF.

This chain joins TRBV2 and TRBJ2-2, with D perhaps matching TRBD2 (6 bases). The CDR3 covers 15 residues. V dropped 5 bases and J dropped 2 bases, with 12 bases sitting between them. CDR1 is SNHLY and CDR2 is FYNNEI in the germline V gene. The CDR3 nucleotides are TGTGCCAGCAGTATAAAGGGACTCAACACCGGGGAGCTGTTTTTT. Encoded protein: CASSIKGLNTGELFF.

Remarks on this clonotype: A read error may be the cause here, since a much bigger clone is one base away. The chain combines TRBV2 with TRBJ1-4; tentatively, D is TRBD1 (5 bases). This CDR3 has 15 amino acids. Looked up from germline, CDR1 is SNHLY and CDR2 is FYNNEI. The CDR3 DNA reads as TGTGCCAGCAGTGACCGACAGAACTGGAATGAAGAACTGTTTTTT. It is translated as CASSDRQNWNEELFF.

The sample holds many counts of this clonotype. The genes are TRBV7-9 and TRBJ2-5; no clear D. V was trimmed by 2 bases and J by 4 bases, leaving 8 bases between them. Germline CDR1 SEHNR, CDR2 FQNEAQ (reference sequence). The CDR3 extends over 13 amino acids. CDR3 sequence: CASSLRSVETQYF. The CDR3 DNA sequence: TGTGCCAGCAGCTTACGAAGCGTAGAGACCCAGTACTTC.

This clonotype has just a few counts. The J gene is TRBJ2-1, the V gene TRBV28; a weak D match, TRBD1 (5 bases). Germline loops: CDR1 MDHEN, CDR2 SYDVKM. The CDR3 has 14 residues. Trimming cost V 10 bases and J 3 bases, with 16 bases left between them. CDR3 DNA sequence: TGTGCCACCAACATGGGCGACAGCTACAATGAGCAGTTCTTC. This encodes CATNMGDSYNEQFF.

This chain uses TRBV5-6 with TRBJ1-3; no reliable D call. This CDR3 region has 16 residues. Trimming pared 0 bases from V and 0 bases from J, leaving 10 bases between. Germline assignment: CDR1 SGHDT and CDR2 YYEEEE. The CDR3 nucleotides are TGTGCCAGCAGCTTGGCCTTCGTCTTCTCTGGAAACACCATATATTTT. Amino acid sequence: CASSLAFVFSGNTIYF.

There are a few counts of this clonotype. V is TRBV18 and J is TRBJ1-6, with D perhaps matching TRBD1 (5 bases). The CDR3 has 16 residues. V lost 2 bases and J 7 bases, leaving 15 bases between the germline ends. Germline loops: CDR1 KGHSH, CDR2 LQKENI. The CDR3 region has the DNA TGTGCCAGCTCACCATCCCAGGGCAAACTCAATTCACCCCTCCACTTT. Translating gives CASSPSQGKLNSPLHF.

This clonotype was seen many times. The V call is TRBV28, the J call TRBJ2-4; a possible D gene is TRBD1 (6 bases). Germline values: CDR1 MDHEN, CDR2 SYDVKM. The CDR3 runs 12 residues. V was pared by 8 bases and J by 7 bases, with 12 bases between. The CDR3 nucleotides are TGTGCCAGCTCCGCAGGGGTTAACATTCAGTACTTC. Translated, it gives CASSAGVNIQYF.

In its sample, this clonotype was seen many times. V and J are TRBV20-1 and TRBJ2-7; the D call may be TRBD1 or TRBD2 (5 bases each). Germline V gene data show CDR1 as DFQATT and CDR2 as SNEGSKA (reference sequence). With 0 bases removed from V and 6 bases from J, the gap between germline ends came to 12 bases. This CDR3 spans 13 amino acids. The CDR3 bases are TGCAGTGCTAGAGATCTCCAGGGACCCGAGCAGTACTTC. It specifies CSARDLQGPEQYF.

This clonotype was observed many times. This sequence joins TRBV4-1 and TRBJ2-7; D remains unclear. CDR1 and CDR2 from the germline V gene are MGHRA and YSYEKL. The CDR3 covers 13 residues. Trimming stripped 0 bases from V and 0 bases from J, with 3 bases between. CDR3 sequence reads: CASSQETSYEQYF. The DNA of the CDR3 is TGCGCCAGCAGCCAAGAAACCTCCTACGAGCAGTACTTC.

This clonotype was seen only a few times. This sequence joins TRBV27 and TRBJ1-1, with 9 bases that match TRBD1. The CDR3 is 15 residues long. Germline V lookup: CDR1 MNHEY, CDR2 SMNVEV (reference sequence). Trimming took 5 bases from V and 5 from J; bases not matched to a gene: 9. CDR3 in DNA: TGTGCCAGCAGTCACTTACAGGGGGCGCGAACTGAAGCTTTCTTT. Its protein product is CASSHLQGARTEAFF.

The V call is TRBV18, the J call TRBJ2-2; possibly TRBD1 or TRBD2 for D (5 bases each). The CDR3 is 15 amino acids. CDR1 is KGHSH and CDR2 is LQKENI in the germline V gene. V dropped 3 bases and J dropped 1 base, with 9 bases sitting between them. In DNA, the CDR3 is TGTGCCAGCTCACCTGGGGACCGGAACACCGGGGAGCTGTTTTTT. Its protein product is CASSPGDRNTGELFF.

CDR3 in DNA: TGTGCCAGCAGCTTAAGTAGTACGAGGGCCCAGTACTTC. It is translated as CASSLSSTRAQYF. The chain carries TRBV11-3 and TRBJ2-5, with D perhaps matching TRBD2 (5 bases). Germline V gives CDR1 SGHNT, CDR2 YENEEA. The CDR3 runs 13 residues. The germline V and J ends were trimmed by 2 bases and 9 bases, with 13 bases remaining between them.

The table lists this clonotype with a few counts. V is TRBV24-1 and J is TRBJ2-5, with D possibly being TRBD2 (6 bases). The germline CDR1 and CDR2 sequences are KGHDR and SFDVKD. Trimming took off 0 bases at V and 2 bases at J, with 12 bases between the two ends. The length of the CDR3 is 16 residues. The CDR3 region is CATSDLGEEEQETQYF. In DNA form, the CDR3 reads TGTGCCACCAGTGATTTGGGGGAGGAGGAGCAAGAGACCCAGTACTTC.

The chain recombines TRBV2 with TRBJ2-7; 8 nucleotides match TRBD1. CDR3 length equals 14 residues. Germline V gene sequence: CDR1 SNHLY, CDR2 FYNNEI. Trimming took 6 bases from V and 0 from J; bases not matched to a gene: 4. CDR3 sequence (DNA): TGTGCCAGCAGGCCGGGACAGGACTCCTACGAGCAGTACTTC. Translated, it gives CASRPGQDSYEQYF. The whole variable domain, remainder taken from reference TRBV2 and TRBJ2-7, is EPEVTQTPSHQVTQMGQEVILRCVPISNHLYFYWYRQILGQKVEFLVSFYNNEISEKSEIFDDQFSVERPDGSNFTLKIRSTKLEDSAMYFCASRPGQDSYEQYFGPGTRLTVT.

This clonotype was counted ten times or more. The chain links TRBV7-9 to TRBJ2-7; D might be TRBD1 or TRBD2, each matching 5 bases. The germline V and J ends were trimmed by 3 bases and 2 bases, with 11 bases remaining between them. This CDR3 region has 14 residues. Germline assignment: CDR1 SEHNR and CDR2 FQNEAQ (reference sequence). CDR3 nucleotides: TGTGCCAGCAGCTTGTGGCAGGGACCCTACGAGCAGTACTTC. Its protein is CASSLWQGPYEQYF.

This clonotype came up many times. The chain combines TRBV11-2 with TRBJ1-1, with D unclear. The CDR3 totals 13 residues. The V end was cut by 2 bases, the J end by 6 bases, with 10 bases between. CDR1 SGHAT and CDR2 FQNNGV come from the germline V gene. The CDR3 spells CASSLPAYSEAFF. CDR3 sequence (DNA): TGTGCCAGCAGCTTACCGGCCTACTCTGAAGCTTTCTTT.

This clonotype was found many times. This chain uses TRBV10-3 with TRBJ2-7; possible D gene TRBD1, 6 bases. V was cut by 3 bases and J by 3 bases, with 9 bases left in between. The CDR3 has 13 residues. The V gene's germline CDR1 is ENHRY and CDR2 SYGVKD. The DNA of the CDR3 is TGTGCCATCAGTGATCAGGGGATCTACGAGCAGTACTTC. Its translation is CAISDQGIYEQYF.

V gene TRBV29-1 combines with J gene TRBJ2-7; D possibly uses TRBD1 or TRBD2 (5 bases each). Per germline, CDR1 SQVTM and CDR2 ANQGSEA. The CDR3 covers 13 residues. V was trimmed by 7 bases and J by 0 bases, leaving 13 bases between them. The CDR3 DNA is TGCAGCGCTCGAGGGGCCACCTCCTACGAGCAGTACTTC. Protein sequence: CSARGATSYEQYF.

This clonotype appeared many times. This chain uses TRBV5-5 with TRBJ2-1; 8 bases match TRBD1. Per germline, CDR1 SGHKS and CDR2 YYEKEE (reference sequence). The CDR3 extends over 18 amino acids. With V trimmed by 1 base and J by 4 bases, 13 bases remained unmatched. CDR3 sequence (DNA): TGTGCCAGCAGCTTGATCAGGGGGCGCATCGGCATGTACAATGAGCAGTTCTTC. Its protein product is CASSLIRGRIGMYNEQFF.

This clonotype has a count of ten or more. The gene calls are TRBV6-1 and TRBJ1-1, with D tentatively TRBD1 (6 bases). V was pared by 5 bases and J by 1 base, with 14 bases between. This CDR3 has 15 amino acids. Germline V gene lookup returns CDR1 MNHNS and CDR2 SASEGT. CDR3 coding DNA: TGTGCCAGCAGTCTGACTGGACAGCGGAACACTGAAGCTTTCTTT. Its translation is CASSLTGQRNTEAFF.